These 20 T cell receptor beta chains share one sample of origin, sequenced in a study of T cells in Graves' hyperthyroidism and ophthalmopathy (dated by TCRdb to the late 2010s). Libraries were constructed by multiplex PCR. The sample was run on an Illumina HiSeq 2000. The TCR beta CDR3 regions were amplified from RNA transcripts. The TCR CDR3 was subjected to a first round of RT-PCR using the HTBI primer set and the Qiagen OneStep RT-PCR kit. The raw public reads went through TCRdb reprocessing: fastp at Q25, MiXCR clone calling, in-frame beta chains kept. Each CDR3 protein gets just one entry, which takes the most common genes and DNA from the rows behind it. For this sample there are around 600,000 distinct CDR3 sequences; 12% to 15% appear just once. The ten top clones hold approximately 6.4% of the sample. The source material was blood. The receptors were sampled from a woman aged 18-29 years with Graves' ophthalmopathy.

V usage is TRBV7-9 and J usage is TRBJ2-1; 11 bases are shared with TRBD2. Germline V CDR1 and CDR2: SEHNR, FQNEAQ (reference sequence). The CDR3 extends over 15 amino acids. V lost 3 bases and J lost 7; bases outside the gene matches: 5. CDR3 sequence reads: CASSFTSGGWNEQFF. DNA of the CDR3: TGTGCCAGCAGCTTTACTAGCGGGGGTTGGAATGAGCAGTTCTTC.

In this sample, this clonotype turned up many times. CDR3 residues: CASSLARTGSATRSQHF. The CDR3 nucleotides read TGTGCCAGCAGTTTAGCCCGGACAGGGTCGGCTACAAGGTCCCAGCATTTT. The chain links TRBV12-3 or TRBV12-4 to TRBJ1-5; TRBD1 matches 8 bases. After removal of 0 bases from V and 11 bases from J, the junction contained 15 bases not matched to a gene. This CDR3 has 17 residues.

This clonotype was observed a few times. The chain employs TRBV4-1 and TRBJ1-2; D not certain. The V gene lost 2 bases and the J gene lost 4 bases, with 17 bases spanning the gap. CDR3 size: 16 residues. The V gene's germline CDR1 is MGHRA and CDR2 YSYEKL. CDR3 sequence reads: CASSQTGPGLGYGYTF. CDR3 nucleotides: TGCGCCAGCAGCCAAACGGGCCCAGGATTGGGCTATGGCTACACCTTC.

The V and J genes are TRBV4-2 and TRBJ2-5, with D unresolved. V lost 0 bases to trimming and J lost 2 bases, with 13 bases between them. The CDR3 consists of 16 residues. The V gene's germline CDR1 is LGHNA and CDR2 YNFKEQ. CDR3 sequence: CASSQEGRREQETQYF. The CDR3 coding sequence is TGTGCCAGCAGCCAAGAAGGGCGGCGCGAGCAAGAGACCCAGTACTTC.

Turning to this clonotype: A single base separates this from a much larger clone, so it may be a read error. The genes are TRBV13 and TRBJ2-1; D gene unclear. CDR1 PRHDT and CDR2 FYEKMQ come from the germline V gene (reference sequence). The germline V and J ends were trimmed by 4 bases and 10 bases, with 14 bases remaining between them. The CDR3 is 13 amino acids. CDR3 sequence reads: CASSSHTGAEQFF. The CDR3 nucleotides are TGTGCCAGCAGCTCTCATACTGGCGCCGAGCAGTTCTTC.

This clonotype was found many times. The J gene is TRBJ2-2, the V gene TRBV6-2 or TRBV6-3, with D uncertain. CDR1 is MNHEY, CDR2 SVGEGT, per germline. Trimming removed 2 bases from V and 6 bases from J, with 10 bases in between. The CDR3 loop spans 14 amino acids. CDR3 DNA sequence: TGTGCCAGCAGTTACGTCAGGTTCGCCGGGGAGCTGTTTTTT. Translating gives CASSYVRFAGELFF.

This clonotype showed up many times. CDR3 nucleotides: TGTGCCAGCAGCTTACGGGACCCGAGGGAGACCCAGTACTTC. It codes for CASSLRDPRETQYF. The chain recombines TRBV7-9 with TRBJ2-5, with D perhaps TRBD1 or TRBD2 (5 bases each). Germline loops: CDR1 SEHNR, CDR2 FQNEAQ (reference sequence). Trimming removed 2 bases from V and 5 bases from J, with 12 bases in between. This CDR3 region has 14 residues.

This clonotype has a count of ten or more. The chain joins TRBV6-2 or TRBV6-3 to TRBJ1-4; unclear D gene. The germline V gene encodes CDR1 MNHEY and CDR2 SVGEGT. V gave up 2 bases and J gave up 5 bases, with 6 bases separating them. The CDR3 sequence is 13 residues long. CDR3 DNA: TGTGCCAGCAGTTACGCCGGGAATGAAAAACTGTTTTTT. Translated, it gives CASSYAGNEKLFF.

The chain employs TRBV7-9 and TRBJ2-2, with 7 positions matching TRBD1. The CDR3 has 14 residues. Germline CDR1 reads SEHNR; CDR2 reads FQNEAQ (reference sequence). J was trimmed by 4 bases and V by 8 bases; bases with no gene match: 7. The CDR3 nucleotides are TGTGCCAGCGGAACAGGGGAAGGCACCGGGGAGCTGTTTTTT. This sequence encodes CASGTGEGTGELFF.

This clonotype showed up just a few times. The V gene is TRBV6-5, the J gene TRBJ2-5, with 8 bases that match TRBD1. This CDR3 is 15 amino acids long. CDR1 MNHEY and CDR2 SVGAGI come from the germline V gene. The J segment lost 4 bases and the V segment lost 1 base, leaving 5 bases of the junction unmatched. The CDR3 loop is CASSYFGRGRETQYF. The CDR3 DNA is TGTGCCAGCAGTTACTTCGGCAGGGGGCGAGAGACCCAGTACTTC.

The J gene is TRBJ1-3, the V gene TRBV7-9; D unclear. There are 13 residues in the CDR3. Germline loops: CDR1 SEHNR, CDR2 FQNEAQ (reference sequence). Trimming took off 3 bases at V and 3 bases at J, with 6 bases between the two ends. The DNA for the CDR3 is TGTGCCAGCAGCTTTCTTCTTGGAAACACCATATATTTT. It encodes CASSFLLGNTIYF.

This clonotype was counted at least ten times. V and J are TRBV6-6 and TRBJ2-7; D is unclear. Germline-derived CDR1 and CDR2 are MNHNY and SVGAGI (reference sequence). This CDR3 contains 15 residues. V lost 0 bases and J 0 bases, leaving 9 bases between the germline ends. Written as DNA, the CDR3 is TGTGCCAGCAGTTACTCCGGGTACAGCTCCTACGAGCAGTACTTC. As protein: CASSYSGYSSYEQYF.

This clonotype was recorded at least ten times. This chain joins TRBV12-3 or TRBV12-4 and TRBJ2-2; possible D gene TRBD1, 6 bases. The length of the CDR3 is 15 residues. V shed 6 bases and J shed 0 bases, with 11 bases lying between them. Here the CDR3 DNA reads TGTGCCAGCAGGGAGACAGGATCGAACACCGGGGAGCTGTTTTTT. It encodes CASRETGSNTGELFF.

This clonotype was found a few times. J is TRBJ1-2 and V is TRBV28; D is unclear. The CDR3 is 13 residues long. V was clipped by 6 bases and J by 7 bases, with 15 bases between them. Germline loops: CDR1 MDHEN, CDR2 SYDVKM. The chain's CDR3 is CASSWTPDAGYTF. CDR3 DNA: TGTGCCAGCAGCTGGACCCCCGACGCTGGCTACACCTTC.

At least ten counts were recorded for this clonotype. This chain uses TRBV11-3 with TRBJ2-3; D unclear. Germline-derived CDR1 and CDR2 are SGHNT and YENEEA. Trimming cost V 1 base and J 3 bases, with 8 bases left between them. This CDR3 contains 14 residues. The CDR3 DNA follows: TGTGCCAGCAGCTTAGTGTCGAATACAGATACGCAGTATTTT. Its protein product is CASSLVSNTDTQYF.

This clonotype was seen many times. The J gene is TRBJ2-1, the V gene TRBV24-1; 9 bases are a match to TRBD1. The germline V gene encodes CDR1 KGHDR and CDR2 SFDVKD. Trimming cost V 5 bases and J 4 bases; bases outside gene matches: 8. This CDR3 comprises 16 residues. CDR3 in DNA: TGTGCCACCAGTGCTCCCACAGGGGGCTTATACAATGAGCAGTTCTTC. This translates into CATSAPTGGLYNEQFF.

This clonotype was counted many times. The genes are TRBV30 and TRBJ2-3; TRBD1 matches at 10 bases. Trimming cost V 1 base and J 3 bases; bases outside gene matches: 10. The CDR3 runs to 17 residues. CDR1 and CDR2 (germline): GTSNPN, SVGIG (reference sequence). CDR3 protein: CAWSARTGGSLTDTQYF. CDR3 DNA: TGTGCCTGGAGTGCCAGGACAGGGGGAAGTTTGACAGATACGCAGTATTTT.

Many counts were recorded for this clonotype. This sequence joins TRBV2 and TRBJ2-4, with unresolved D. V was clipped by 7 bases and J by 6 bases, with 13 bases between them. The CDR3 covers 13 residues. The germline V gene encodes CDR1 SNHLY and CDR2 FYNNEI. Here the CDR3 reads CASNTERLNIQYF. CDR3 in DNA: TGTGCCAGCAACACAGAGAGGCTAAACATTCAGTACTTC.

Many counts were recorded for this clonotype. This chain links TRBV28 with TRBJ2-7, with 7 bases matching TRBD1. V shed 7 bases, J shed 0 bases, and the junction held 6 bases outside the gene matches. Germline CDR1 and CDR2: MDHEN and SYDVKM. The CDR3 runs 14 residues. CDR3 DNA: TGTGCCAGCACCGGAAGACAGGGCTCCTACGAGCAGTACTTC. It is translated as CASTGRQGSYEQYF.

This clonotype was picked up a small number of times. The rearrangement joins TRBV19 to TRBJ2-5; D remains unclear. V was clipped by 5 bases and J by 4 bases, with 14 bases between them. The CDR3 loop spans 14 amino acids. Germline V gene lookup returns CDR1 LNHDA and CDR2 SQIVND (reference sequence). CDR3 nucleotide sequence: TGTGCCAGTAGTCCCTGGAAAGGGCGAGAGACCCAGTACTTC. Translated: CASSPWKGRETQYF.